This TCR beta chain was recovered during a study of human T cells and chemical hapten exposure. Stated time point: healthy volunteer bleed at 2 weeks. Total RNA came from unfractionated whole blood. The ends lost 1 base at V and 4 bases at J; junction bases unmatched: 6. CDR3 length: 17 amino acids. CDR1 SGHTA and CDR2 FQGNSA come from the germline V gene. Study processing details: The number of TCRs in each sample had a median of about 95,000 and spanned roughly 23,224 to 750,000. TCRdb analysed the RACE reads with MiXCR anew, one entry per CDR3 protein. Here the V and J calls rest on TCRdb's processing, not on the authors' analysis. The data contain approximately 90,000 distinct CDR3 sequences, about 8.6% of them singletons.

Sequencing used whole blood. The sequence came from a female donor in good health. Some clones in this sample may be carry-over from other donors' samples. The chain links TRBV7-2 to TRBJ2-2; TRBD2 matches 10 bases. The CDR3 sequence: CASSLGVAGGFTGELFF. The CDR3 coding sequence is TGTGCCAGCAGCTTAGGAGTAGCGGGAGGATTCACCGGGGAGCTGTTTTTT. Drawing the rest from reference TRBV7-2 and TRBJ2-2, the complete variable domain is GAGVSQSPSNKVTEKGKDVELRCDPISGHTALYWYRQSLGQGLEFLIYFQGNSAPDKSGLPSDRFSAERTGGSVSTLTIQRTQQEDSAVYLCASSLGVAGGFTGELFFGEGSRLTVL.